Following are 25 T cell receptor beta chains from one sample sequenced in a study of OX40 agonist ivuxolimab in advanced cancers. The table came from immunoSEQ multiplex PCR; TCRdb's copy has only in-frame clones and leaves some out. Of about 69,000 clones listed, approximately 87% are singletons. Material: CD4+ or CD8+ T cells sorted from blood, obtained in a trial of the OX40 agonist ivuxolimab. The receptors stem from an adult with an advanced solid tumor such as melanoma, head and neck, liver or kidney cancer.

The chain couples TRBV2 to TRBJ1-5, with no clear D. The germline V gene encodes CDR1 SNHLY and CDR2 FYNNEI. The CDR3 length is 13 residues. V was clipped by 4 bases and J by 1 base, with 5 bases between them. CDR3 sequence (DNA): TGTGCCAGCAGTGGTACGAGCAATCAGCCCCAGCATTTT. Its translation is CASSGTSNQPQHF.

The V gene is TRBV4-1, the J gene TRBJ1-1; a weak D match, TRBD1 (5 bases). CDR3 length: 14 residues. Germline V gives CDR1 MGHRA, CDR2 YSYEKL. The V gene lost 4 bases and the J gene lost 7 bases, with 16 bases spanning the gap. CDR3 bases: TGCGCCAGCAGCCTCCTTCCCGGGGCCTTTGAAGCTTTCTTT. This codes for CASSLLPGAFEAFF.

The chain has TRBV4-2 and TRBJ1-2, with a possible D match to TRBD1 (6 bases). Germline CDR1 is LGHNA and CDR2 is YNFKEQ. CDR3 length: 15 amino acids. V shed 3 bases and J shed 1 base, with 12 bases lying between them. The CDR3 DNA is TGTGCCAGCAGCCAGGGACACAGTGGTAACTATGGCTACACCTTC. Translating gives CASSQGHSGNYGYTF.

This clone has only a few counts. The CDR3 sequence is CASSFRHGTYNEQFF. DNA for the CDR3: TGTGCCAGTAGTTTCCGACATGGTACCTACAATGAGCAGTTCTTC. The rearrangement links TRBV19 to TRBJ2-1, with unresolved D. In germline, CDR1 is LNHDA, CDR2 SQIVND (reference sequence). The CDR3 is 15 amino acids. The V gene lost 5 bases and the J gene lost 2 bases, with 13 bases spanning the gap.

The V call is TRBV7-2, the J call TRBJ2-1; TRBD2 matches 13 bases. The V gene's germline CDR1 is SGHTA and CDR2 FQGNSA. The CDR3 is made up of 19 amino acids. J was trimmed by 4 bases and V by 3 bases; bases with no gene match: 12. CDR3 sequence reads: CASSFRTSGRVQWYNEQFF. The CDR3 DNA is TGTGCCAGCAGCTTTCGGACTAGCGGGAGAGTACAATGGTACAATGAGCAGTTCTTC.

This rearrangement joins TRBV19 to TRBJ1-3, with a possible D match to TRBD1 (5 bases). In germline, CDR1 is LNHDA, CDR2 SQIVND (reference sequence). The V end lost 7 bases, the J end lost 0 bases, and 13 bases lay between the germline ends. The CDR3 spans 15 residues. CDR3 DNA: TGTGCCAGTAACTCGGGACGGATCTCTGGAAACACCATATATTTT. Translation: CASNSGRISGNTIYF.

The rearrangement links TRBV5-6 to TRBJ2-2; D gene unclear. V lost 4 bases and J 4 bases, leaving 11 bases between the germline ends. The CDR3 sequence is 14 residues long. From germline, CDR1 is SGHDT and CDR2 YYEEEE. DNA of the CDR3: TGTGCCAGCAGCCGCACAGCAGCCACCGGGGAGCTGTTTTTT. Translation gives CASSRTAATGELFF.

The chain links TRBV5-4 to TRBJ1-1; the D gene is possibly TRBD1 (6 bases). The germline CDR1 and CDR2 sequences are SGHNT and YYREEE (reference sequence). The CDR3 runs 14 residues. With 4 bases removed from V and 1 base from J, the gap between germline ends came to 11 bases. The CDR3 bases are TGTGCCAGCAGCCTTCTACAGGGGAACACTGAAGCTTTCTTT. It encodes CASSLLQGNTEAFF.

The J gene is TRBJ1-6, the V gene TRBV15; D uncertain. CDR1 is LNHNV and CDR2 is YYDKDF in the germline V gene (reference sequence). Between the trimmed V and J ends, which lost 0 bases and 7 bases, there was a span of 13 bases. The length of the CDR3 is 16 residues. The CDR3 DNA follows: TGTGCCACCAGCAGAGAAGGGAGAGCTAAGAATTCACCCCTCCACTTT. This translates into CATSREGRAKNSPLHF.

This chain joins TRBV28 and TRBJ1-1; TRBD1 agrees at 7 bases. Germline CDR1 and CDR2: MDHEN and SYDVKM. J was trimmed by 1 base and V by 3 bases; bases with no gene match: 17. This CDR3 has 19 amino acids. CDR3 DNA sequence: TGTGCCAGCAGTTTCCCTGAACAGGGGTGGAGGGGGTGGAACACTGAAGCTTTCTTT. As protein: CASSFPEQGWRGWNTEAFF.

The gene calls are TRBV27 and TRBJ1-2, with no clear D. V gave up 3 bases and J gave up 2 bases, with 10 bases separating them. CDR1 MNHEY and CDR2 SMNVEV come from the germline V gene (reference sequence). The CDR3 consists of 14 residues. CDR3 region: CASSFGLGNYGYTF. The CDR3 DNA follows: TGTGCCAGCAGTTTTGGCCTCGGAAACTATGGCTACACCTTC.

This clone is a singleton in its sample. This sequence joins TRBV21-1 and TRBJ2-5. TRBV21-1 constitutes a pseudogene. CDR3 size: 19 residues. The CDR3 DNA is TGTGCCAGCAGCAAAGCGTCGGTTCTTCGGCTCCTTACGGAAGGTCCTCCGTACTTC. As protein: CASSKASVLRLLTEGPPYF.

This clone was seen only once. The CDR3 loop reads CASSPTEGALREQYF. CDR3 DNA: TGTGCCAGCAGCCCCACCGAGGGGGCTTTGAGGGAGCAGTACTTC. This rearrangement joins TRBV5-6 to TRBJ2-7; the match to TRBD1 covers 7 bases. The CDR3 runs to 15 residues. J gave up 7 bases and V 4 bases, and 14 bases lay outside the gene matches. Germline V gives CDR1 SGHDT, CDR2 YYEEEE.

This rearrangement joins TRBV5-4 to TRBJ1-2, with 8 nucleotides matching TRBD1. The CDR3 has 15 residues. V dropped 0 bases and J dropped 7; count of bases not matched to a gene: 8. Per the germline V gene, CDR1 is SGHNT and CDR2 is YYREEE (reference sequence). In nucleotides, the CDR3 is TGTGCCAGCAGCTTGGCGAGGACAGGGAGCTCTGGCTACACCTTC. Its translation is CASSLARTGSSGYTF.

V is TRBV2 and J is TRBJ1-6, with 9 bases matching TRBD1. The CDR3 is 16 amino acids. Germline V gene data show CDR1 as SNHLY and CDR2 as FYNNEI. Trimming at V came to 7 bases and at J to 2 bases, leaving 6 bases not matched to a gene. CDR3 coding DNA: TGTGCCAGCACAGGACAGGGGCCAACCTATAATTCACCCCTCCACTTT. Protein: CASTGQGPTYNSPLHF.

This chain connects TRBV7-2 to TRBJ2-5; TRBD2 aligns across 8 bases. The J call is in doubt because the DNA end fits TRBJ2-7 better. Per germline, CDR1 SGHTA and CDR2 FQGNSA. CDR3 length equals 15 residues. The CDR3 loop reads CANALRAGGPYEQYF. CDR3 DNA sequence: TGTGCCAACGCATTACGCGCGGGGGGCCCCTACGAGCAGTACTTC.

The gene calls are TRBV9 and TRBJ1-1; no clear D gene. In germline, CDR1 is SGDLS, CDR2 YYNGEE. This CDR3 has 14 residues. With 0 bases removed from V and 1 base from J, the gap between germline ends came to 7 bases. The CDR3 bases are TGTGCCAGCAGCGTAGCTTCCCAGAACACTGAAGCTTTCTTT. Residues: CASSVASQNTEAFF.

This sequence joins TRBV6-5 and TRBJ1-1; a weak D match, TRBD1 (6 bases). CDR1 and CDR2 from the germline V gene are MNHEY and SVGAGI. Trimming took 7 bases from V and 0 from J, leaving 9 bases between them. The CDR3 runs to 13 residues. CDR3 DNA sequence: TGTGCCAGCACCAAGGGGGTGAACACTGAAGCTTTCTTT. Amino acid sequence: CASTKGVNTEAFF.

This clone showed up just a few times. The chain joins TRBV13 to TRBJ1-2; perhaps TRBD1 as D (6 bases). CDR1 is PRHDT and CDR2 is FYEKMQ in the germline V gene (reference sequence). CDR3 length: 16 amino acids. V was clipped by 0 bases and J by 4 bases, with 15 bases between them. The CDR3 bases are TGTGCCAGCAGCTTAGGCATGGGACATGAAGGCTATGGCTACACCTTC. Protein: CASSLGMGHEGYGYTF.

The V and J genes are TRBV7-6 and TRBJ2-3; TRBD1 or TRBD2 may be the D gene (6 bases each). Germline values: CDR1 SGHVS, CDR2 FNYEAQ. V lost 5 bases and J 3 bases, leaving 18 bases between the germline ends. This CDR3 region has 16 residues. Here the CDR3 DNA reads TGTGCCAGCAGCCCGGGGGCCGGGGGCCTGACAGATACGCAGTATTTT. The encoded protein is CASSPGAGGLTDTQYF.

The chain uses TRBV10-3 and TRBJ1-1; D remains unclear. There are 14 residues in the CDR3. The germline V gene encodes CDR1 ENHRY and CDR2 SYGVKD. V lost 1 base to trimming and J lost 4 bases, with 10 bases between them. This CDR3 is CAISEYLPGTEAFF. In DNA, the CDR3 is TGTGCCATCAGTGAGTACCTCCCGGGCACTGAAGCTTTCTTT.

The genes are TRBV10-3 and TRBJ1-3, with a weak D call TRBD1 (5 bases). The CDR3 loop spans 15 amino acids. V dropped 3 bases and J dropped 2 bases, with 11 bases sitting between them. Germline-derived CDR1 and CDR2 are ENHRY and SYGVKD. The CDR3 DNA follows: TGTGCCATCAGTGATAGGGGAGCTACTGGAAACACCATATATTTT. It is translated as CAISDRGATGNTIYF.

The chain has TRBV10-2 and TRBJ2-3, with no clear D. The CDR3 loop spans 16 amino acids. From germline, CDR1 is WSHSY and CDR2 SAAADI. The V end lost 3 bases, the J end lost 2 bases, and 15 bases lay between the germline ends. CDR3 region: CASSDLDRVYTDTQYF. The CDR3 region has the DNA TGCGCCAGCAGTGACCTCGACCGGGTATACACAGATACGCAGTATTTT.

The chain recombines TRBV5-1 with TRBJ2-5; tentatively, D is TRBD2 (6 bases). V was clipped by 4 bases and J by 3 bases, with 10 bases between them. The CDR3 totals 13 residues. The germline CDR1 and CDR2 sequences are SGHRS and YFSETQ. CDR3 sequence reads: CASSQGLEETQYF. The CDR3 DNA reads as TGCGCCAGCAGCCAGGGACTTGAAGAGACCCAGTACTTC.

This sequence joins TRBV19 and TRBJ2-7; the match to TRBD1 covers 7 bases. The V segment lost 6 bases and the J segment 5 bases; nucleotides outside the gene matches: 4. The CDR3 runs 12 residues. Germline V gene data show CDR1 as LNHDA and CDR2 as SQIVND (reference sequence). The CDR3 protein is CASSRQGDEQYF. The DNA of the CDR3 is TGTGCCAGTAGCCGACAGGGAGACGAGCAGTACTTC.